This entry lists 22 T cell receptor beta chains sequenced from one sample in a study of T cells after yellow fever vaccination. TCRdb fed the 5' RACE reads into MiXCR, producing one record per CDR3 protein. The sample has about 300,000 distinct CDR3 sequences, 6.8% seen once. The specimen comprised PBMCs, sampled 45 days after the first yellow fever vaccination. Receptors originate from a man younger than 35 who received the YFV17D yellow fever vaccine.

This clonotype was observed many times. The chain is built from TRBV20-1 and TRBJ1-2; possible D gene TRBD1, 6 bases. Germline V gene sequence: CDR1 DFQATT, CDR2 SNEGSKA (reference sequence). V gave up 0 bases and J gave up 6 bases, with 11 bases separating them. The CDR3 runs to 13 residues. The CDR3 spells CSARDGGHHGYTF. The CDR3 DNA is TGCAGTGCTAGAGATGGGGGGCACCATGGCTACACCTTC.

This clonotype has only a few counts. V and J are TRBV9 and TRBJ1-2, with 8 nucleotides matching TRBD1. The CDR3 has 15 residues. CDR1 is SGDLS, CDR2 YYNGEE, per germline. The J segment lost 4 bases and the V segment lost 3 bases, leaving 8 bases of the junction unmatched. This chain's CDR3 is CASSGTGSQSYGYTF. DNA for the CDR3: TGTGCCAGCAGCGGGACAGGGAGTCAGAGCTATGGCTACACCTTC. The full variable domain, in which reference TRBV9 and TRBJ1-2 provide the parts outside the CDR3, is DSGVTQTPKHLITATGQRVTLRCSPRSGDLSVYWYQQSLDQGLQFLIQYYNGEERAKGNILERFSAQQFPDLHSELNLSSLELGDSALYFCASSGTGSQSYGYTFGSGTRLTVV.

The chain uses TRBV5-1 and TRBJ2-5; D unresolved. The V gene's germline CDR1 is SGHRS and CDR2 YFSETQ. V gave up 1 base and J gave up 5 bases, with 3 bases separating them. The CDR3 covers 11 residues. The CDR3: CASSLWETQYF. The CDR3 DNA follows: TGCGCCAGCAGCTTGTGGGAGACCCAGTACTTC. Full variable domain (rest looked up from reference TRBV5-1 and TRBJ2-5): KAGVTQTPRYLIKTRGQQVTLSCSPISGHRSVSWYQQTPGQGLQFLFEYFSETQRNKGNFPGRFSGRQFSNSRSEMNVSTLELGDSALYLCASSLWETQYFGPGTRLLVL.

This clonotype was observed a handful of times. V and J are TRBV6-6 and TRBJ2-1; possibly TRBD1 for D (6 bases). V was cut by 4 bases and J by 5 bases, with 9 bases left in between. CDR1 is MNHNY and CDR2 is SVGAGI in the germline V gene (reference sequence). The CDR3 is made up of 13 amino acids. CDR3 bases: TGTGCCAGCAGTTTCCGGACAGACAATGAGCAGTTCTTC. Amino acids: CASSFRTDNEQFF.

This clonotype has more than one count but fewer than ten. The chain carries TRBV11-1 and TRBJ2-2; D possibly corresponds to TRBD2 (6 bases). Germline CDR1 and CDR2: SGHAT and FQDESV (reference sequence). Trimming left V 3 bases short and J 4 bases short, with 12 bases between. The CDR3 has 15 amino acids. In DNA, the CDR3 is TGTGCCAGCAGCTTGAGGGGACTGAGCACCGGGGAGCTGTTTTTT. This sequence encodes CASSLRGLSTGELFF.

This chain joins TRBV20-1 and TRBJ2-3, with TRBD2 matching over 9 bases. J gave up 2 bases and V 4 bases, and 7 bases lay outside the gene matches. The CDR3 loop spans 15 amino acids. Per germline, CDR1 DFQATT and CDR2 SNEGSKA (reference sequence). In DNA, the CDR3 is TGCAGTGCTAATTCGGGGACTAGCAACACAGATACGCAGTATTTT. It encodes CSANSGTSNTDTQYF.

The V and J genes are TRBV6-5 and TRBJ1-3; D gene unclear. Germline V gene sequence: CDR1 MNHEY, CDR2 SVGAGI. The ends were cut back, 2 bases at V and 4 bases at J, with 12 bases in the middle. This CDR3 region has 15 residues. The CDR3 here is CASSYPGLLGNTIYF. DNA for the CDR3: TGTGCCAGCAGTTACCCGGGTCTCTTGGGAAACACCATATATTTT.

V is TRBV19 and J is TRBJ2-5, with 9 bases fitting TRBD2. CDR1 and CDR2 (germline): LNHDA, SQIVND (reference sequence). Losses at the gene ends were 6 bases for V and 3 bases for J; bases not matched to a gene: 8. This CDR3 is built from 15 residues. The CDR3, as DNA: TGTGCCAGTAGCACATACTCTAGCGGGAAAGAGACCCAGTACTTC. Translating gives CASSTYSSGKETQYF.

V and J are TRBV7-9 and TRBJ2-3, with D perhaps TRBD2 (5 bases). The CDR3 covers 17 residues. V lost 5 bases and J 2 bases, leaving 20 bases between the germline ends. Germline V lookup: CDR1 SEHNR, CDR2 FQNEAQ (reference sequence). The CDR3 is CASSPLRAMDDTDTQYF. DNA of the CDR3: TGTGCCAGCAGCCCTTTGCGGGCGATGGACGACACAGATACGCAGTATTTT.

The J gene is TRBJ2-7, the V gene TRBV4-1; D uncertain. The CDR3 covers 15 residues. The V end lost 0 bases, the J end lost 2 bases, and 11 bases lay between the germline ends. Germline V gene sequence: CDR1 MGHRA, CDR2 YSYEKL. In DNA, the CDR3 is TGCGCCAGCAGCCAAGAATGGACCGCCACCTACGAGCAGTACGTC. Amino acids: CASSQEWTATYEQYV.

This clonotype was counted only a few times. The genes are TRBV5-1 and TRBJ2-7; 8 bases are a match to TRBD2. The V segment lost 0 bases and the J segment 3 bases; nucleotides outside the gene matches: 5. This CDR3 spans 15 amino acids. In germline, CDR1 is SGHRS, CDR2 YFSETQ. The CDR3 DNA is TGCGCCAGCAGCTTGGTTCTTAGCGGGGTCTACGAGCAGTACTTC. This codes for CASSLVLSGVYEQYF.

CDR3 sequence: CASRVRLEKNTEAFF. The CDR3 region has the DNA TGTGCCAGCAGGGTCCGGTTGGAGAAGAACACTGAAGCTTTCTTT. The J gene is TRBJ1-1, the V gene TRBV6-1, with D unresolved. The ends were cut back, 6 bases at V and 1 base at J, with 15 bases in the middle. Germline V gives CDR1 MNHNS, CDR2 SASEGT. The CDR3 is made up of 15 amino acids.

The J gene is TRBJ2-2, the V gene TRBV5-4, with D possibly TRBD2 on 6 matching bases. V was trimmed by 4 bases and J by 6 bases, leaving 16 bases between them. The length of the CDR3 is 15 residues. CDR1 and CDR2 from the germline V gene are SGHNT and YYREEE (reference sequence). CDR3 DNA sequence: TGTGCCAGCAGCCGGGGGACGGACATCTCCGGGGAGCTGTTTTTT. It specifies CASSRGTDISGELFF.

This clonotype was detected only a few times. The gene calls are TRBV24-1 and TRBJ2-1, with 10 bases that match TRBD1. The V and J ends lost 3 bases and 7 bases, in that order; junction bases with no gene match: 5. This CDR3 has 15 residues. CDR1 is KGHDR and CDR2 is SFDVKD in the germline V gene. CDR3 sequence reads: CATSDTRQGANEQFF. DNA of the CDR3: TGTGCCACCAGTGATACAAGACAGGGGGCGAATGAGCAGTTCTTC.

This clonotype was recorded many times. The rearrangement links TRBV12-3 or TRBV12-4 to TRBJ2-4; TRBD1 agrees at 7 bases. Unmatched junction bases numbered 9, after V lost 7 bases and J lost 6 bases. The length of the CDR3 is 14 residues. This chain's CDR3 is CASTRDSLGNIQYF. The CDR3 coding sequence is TGTGCCAGCACTAGGGACAGCTTGGGAAACATTCAGTACTTC.

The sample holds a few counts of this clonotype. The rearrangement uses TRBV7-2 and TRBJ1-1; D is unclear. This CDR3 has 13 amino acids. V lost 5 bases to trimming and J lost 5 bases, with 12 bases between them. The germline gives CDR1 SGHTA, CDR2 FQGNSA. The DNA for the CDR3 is TGTGCCAGCAGCGCCATGGAAGGGACTGAAGCTTTCTTT. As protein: CASSAMEGTEAFF.

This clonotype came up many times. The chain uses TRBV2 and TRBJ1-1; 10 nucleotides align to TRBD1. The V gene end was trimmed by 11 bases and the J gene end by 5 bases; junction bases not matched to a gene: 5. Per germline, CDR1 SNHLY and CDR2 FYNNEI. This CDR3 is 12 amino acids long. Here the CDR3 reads CAGRTGGTEAFF. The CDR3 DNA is TGTGCCGGACGGACAGGGGGGACTGAAGCTTTCTTT.

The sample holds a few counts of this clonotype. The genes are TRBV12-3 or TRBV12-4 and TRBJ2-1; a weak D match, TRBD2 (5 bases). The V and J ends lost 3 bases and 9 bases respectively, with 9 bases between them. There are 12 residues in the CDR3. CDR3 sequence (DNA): TGTGCCAGCAGTTTCACTGAGGGTGAGCAGTTCTTC. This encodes CASSFTEGEQFF.

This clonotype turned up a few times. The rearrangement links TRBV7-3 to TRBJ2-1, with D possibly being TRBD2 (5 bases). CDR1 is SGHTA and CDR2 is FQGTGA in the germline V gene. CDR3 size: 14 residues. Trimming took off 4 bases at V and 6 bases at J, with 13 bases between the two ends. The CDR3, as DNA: TGTGCCAGCAGCTCCCCCCGAAGCGGCAATGAGCAGTTCTTC. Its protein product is CASSSPRSGNEQFF.

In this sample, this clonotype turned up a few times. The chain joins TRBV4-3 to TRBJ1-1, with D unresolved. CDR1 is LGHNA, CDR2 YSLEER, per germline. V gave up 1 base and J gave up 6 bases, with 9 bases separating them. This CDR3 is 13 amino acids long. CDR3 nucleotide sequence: TGCGCCAGCAGCCAAGGGACCGAAGCTGAAGCTTTCTTT. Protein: CASSQGTEAEAFF.

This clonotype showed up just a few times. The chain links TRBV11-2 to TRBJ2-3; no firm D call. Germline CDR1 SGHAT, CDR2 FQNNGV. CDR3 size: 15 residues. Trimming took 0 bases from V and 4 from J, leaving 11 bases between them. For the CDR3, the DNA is TGTGCCAGCAGCTTAGATGGGTTCCGAGCAGATACGCAGTATTTT. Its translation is CASSLDGFRADTQYF.

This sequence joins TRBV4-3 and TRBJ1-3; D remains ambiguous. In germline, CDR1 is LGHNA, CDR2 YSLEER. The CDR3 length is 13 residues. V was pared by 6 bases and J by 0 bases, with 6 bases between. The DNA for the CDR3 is TGCGCCAGCAGGGCAACCTCTGGAAACACCATATATTTT. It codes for CASRATSGNTIYF.